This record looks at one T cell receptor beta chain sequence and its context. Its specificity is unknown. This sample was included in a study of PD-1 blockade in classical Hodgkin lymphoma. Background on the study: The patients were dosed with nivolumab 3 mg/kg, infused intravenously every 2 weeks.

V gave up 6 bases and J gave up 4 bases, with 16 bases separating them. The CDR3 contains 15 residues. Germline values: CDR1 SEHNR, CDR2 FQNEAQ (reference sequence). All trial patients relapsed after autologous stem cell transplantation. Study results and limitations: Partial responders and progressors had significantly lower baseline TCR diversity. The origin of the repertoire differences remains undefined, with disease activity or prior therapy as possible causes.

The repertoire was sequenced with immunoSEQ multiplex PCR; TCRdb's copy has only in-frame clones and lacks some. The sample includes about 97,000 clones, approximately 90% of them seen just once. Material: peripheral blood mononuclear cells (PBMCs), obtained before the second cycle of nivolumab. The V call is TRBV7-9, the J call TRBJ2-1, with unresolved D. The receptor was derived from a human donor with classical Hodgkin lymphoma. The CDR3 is CASSVDTSRYNEQFF. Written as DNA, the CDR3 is TGTGCCAGCAGTGTCGACACCTCAAGGTACAATGAGCAGTTCTTC.